These 10 T cell receptor beta chains share one sample of origin, sequenced in a study of T cell responses to AZD1222 COVID-19 vaccine (dated by TCRdb to 2020 to 2022). The intended sense of this specimen's time point label: baseline before first vaccination. According to the study, the label for this sample's treatment or condition signals: meningococcal conjugate vaccine given as trial control. Receptor amplification or capture employed the immunoSEQ multiplex PCR assay. As stored in TCRdb, this immuneACCESS dataset retains in-frame rearrangements with V and J assigned. A fraction of the clones does not appear; measured against another copy, unresolved V genes explain less than half of the discrepancy, and the remainder lacks a known reason. The sample data list about 140,000 clones, and 93% of these were observed just once. The ten largest clones take up less than 1% of the sample. The specimen comprised peripheral blood, sampled on day 0 of MenACWY control vaccination. These receptors originate from an adult in good health.

This chain joins TRBV4-1 and TRBJ1-3; D is ambiguous. The CDR3 contains 17 residues. The germline V and J ends were trimmed by 0 bases and 1 base, with 13 bases remaining between them. Germline V gives CDR1 MGHRA, CDR2 YSYEKL. The CDR3 DNA reads as TGCGCCAGCAGCCAAGACAGCTTTAGGACTTCTGGAAACACCATATATTTT. Its translation is CASSQDSFRTSGNTIYF.

The chain couples TRBV7-2 to TRBJ1-1; D not resolved. CDR1 and CDR2 from the germline V gene are SGHTA and FQGNSA. Trimming shortened V by 3 bases and J by 4 bases, and 9 bases separated the two germline ends. This CDR3 comprises 13 residues. In DNA form, the CDR3 reads TGTGCCAGCAGCTTCAGGTGGAGCACTGAAGCTTTCTTT. Translated, it gives CASSFRWSTEAFF.

This clone has only a few counts. CDR3 nucleotide sequence: TGTGCCAGCAGCCGTTTCTTTAGGGCGACCGATGAGCAGTTCTTC. Protein: CASSRFFRATDEQFF. The chain links TRBV5-5 to TRBJ2-1; D uncertain. The germline V and J ends were trimmed by 4 bases and 8 bases, with 19 bases remaining between them. The germline CDR1 and CDR2 sequences are SGHKS and YYEKEE (reference sequence). The CDR3 totals 15 residues.

Points on this clone: The sample contains more than one DNA sequence encoding this CDR3. The V call is TRBV30, the J call TRBJ1-6, with a possible D match to TRBD1 (5 bases). In germline, CDR1 is GTSNPN, CDR2 SVGIG (reference sequence). The V gene lost 2 bases and the J gene lost 5 bases, with 7 bases spanning the gap. This CDR3 is built from 13 residues. As DNA, the CDR3 is TGTGCCTGGAGTAGGGGAGATAATTCACCCCTCCACTTT. Translated: CAWSRGDNSPLHF. The full variable domain, rest sourced from reference TRBV30 and TRBJ1-6, is SQTIHQWPATLVQPVGSPLSLECTVEGTSNPNLYWYRQAAGRGLQLLFYSVGIGQISSEVPQNLSASRPQDRQFILSSKKLLLSDSGFYLCAWSRGDNSPLHFGNGTRLTVT.

The CDR3 region has the DNA TGTGCCAGCAGCTTCCGAACAGGGGCCAGAGCATGGTCCACAGATACGCAGTATTTT. Amino acids: CASSFRTGARAWSTDTQYF. The chain has TRBV7-9 and TRBJ2-3; TRBD1 matches 7 bases. The CDR3 extends over 19 amino acids. Trimming took 3 bases from V and 2 from J; bases not matched to a gene: 17. Looked up from germline, CDR1 is SEHNR and CDR2 is FQNEAQ (reference sequence).

This rearrangement joins TRBV5-1 to TRBJ2-1; D possibly corresponds to TRBD1 (6 bases). The V gene's germline CDR1 is SGHRS and CDR2 YFSETQ. V lost 0 bases, J lost 7 bases, and 11 bases lay in between. The CDR3 extends over 14 amino acids. The CDR3 DNA reads as TGCGCCAGCAGCTTGGCGCAGCAGGGGAATGAGCAGTTCTTC. Amino acid sequence: CASSLAQQGNEQFF.

V usage is TRBV29-1 and J usage is TRBJ1-6, with 7 nucleotides matching TRBD1. Trimming cost V 5 bases and J 7 bases; bases outside gene matches: 5. This CDR3 comprises 13 residues. Germline CDR1 is SQVTM and CDR2 is ANQGSEA. CDR3 sequence (DNA): TGCAGCGTTCGGACAGGAGAAAATTCACCCCTCCACTTT. This gives the protein CSVRTGENSPLHF.

The gene calls are TRBV4-3 and TRBJ1-2; D may be TRBD1 (6 bases). Germline lookup yields CDR1 LGHNA and CDR2 YSLEER. Trimming took off 2 bases at V and 7 bases at J, with 14 bases between the two ends. This CDR3 spans 14 amino acids. The CDR3 region has the DNA TGCGCCAGCAGCCAACTAGACAGGACCGCTGGCTACACCTTC. Amino acid sequence: CASSQLDRTAGYTF.

This clone came up once. This chain joins TRBV6-2 or TRBV6-3 and TRBJ2-5; TRBD2 matches at 11 bases. CDR3 size: 18 residues. With 2 bases clipped from V and 2 bases from J, the junction kept 10 bases outside the gene matches. Germline V CDR1 and CDR2: MNHEY, SVGEGT. The CDR3 here is CASSYPLAGGLLQETQYF. The DNA for the CDR3 is TGTGCCAGCAGTTACCCCCTAGCGGGGGGCCTACTTCAAGAGACCCAGTACTTC.

The rearrangement uses TRBV4-3 and TRBJ2-5, with D perhaps TRBD1 (5 bases). The V gene's germline CDR1 is LGHNA and CDR2 YSLEER. The CDR3 length is 14 residues. The V end lost 5 bases, the J end lost 5 bases, and 15 bases lay between the germline ends. CDR3 nucleotide sequence: TGCGCCAGCAGCGAACAGACAGCCGGGGAGACCCAGTACTTC. Its translation: CASSEQTAGETQYF.